A single sample is the source of the 30 T cell receptor beta chains below, sequenced in a study of cytomegalovirus exposure and HLA in healthy donors. Primers for the PCR totalled 60 Vbeta and 13 Jbeta. TCRdb's table, derived via immunoSEQ multiplex PCR, lists solely in-frame clones and lacks some. This table holds 150,000 to 200,000 clones, around 75% found once. The sample taken for sequencing was PBMCs. These receptors all come from a man between 18 and 29 years old in good health and CMV-seropositive.

The rearrangement links TRBV27 to TRBJ2-7; perhaps TRBD2 as D (6 bases). The germline gives CDR1 MNHEY, CDR2 SMNVEV (reference sequence). V lost 5 bases and J 0 bases, leaving 14 bases between the germline ends. The CDR3 covers 15 residues. The CDR3 DNA is TGTGCCAGCAGTGCAGCGGGCCCTAGCTCCTACGAGCAGTACTTC. Its translation: CASSAAGPSSYEQYF.

V is TRBV5-1 and J is TRBJ2-5, with 8 nucleotides matching TRBD1. Germline V CDR1 and CDR2: SGHRS, YFSETQ. CDR3 size: 14 residues. The trim removed 1 base at V and 3 bases at J, leaving 2 bases unmatched. CDR3 DNA sequence: TGCGCCAGCAGCTTGCCACAGGGGGAAGAGACCCAGTACTTC. This gives the protein CASSLPQGEETQYF.

The count of this clone is one. The rearrangement links TRBV10-1 to TRBJ2-3; D may be TRBD2 (6 bases). This CDR3 spans 14 amino acids. From germline, CDR1 is WNHNN and CDR2 SYGVQD (reference sequence). V was clipped by 10 bases and J by 7 bases, with 21 bases between them. Here the CDR3 reads CATEGAGRENTQYF. As DNA, the CDR3 is TGCGCCACGGAAGGGGCCGGACGGGAGAATACGCAGTATTTT.

The J gene is TRBJ2-3, the V gene TRBV28, with D perhaps TRBD2 (5 bases). Germline CDR1 is MDHEN and CDR2 is SYDVKM. V was pared by 1 base and J by 4 bases, with 12 bases between. The CDR3 consists of 15 residues. CDR3 in DNA: TGTGCCAGCAGTTTATCAAGCGGCCTCCCAGATACGCAGTATTTT. Translation gives CASSLSSGLPDTQYF.

The V and J genes are TRBV5-1 and TRBJ2-7; 8 nucleotides agree with TRBD1. This CDR3 is 13 amino acids long. In germline, CDR1 is SGHRS, CDR2 YFSETQ. J was trimmed by 6 bases and V by 2 bases; bases with no gene match: 4. DNA for the CDR3: TGCGCCAGCAGCTTTGGCGACAGGGGCGAGCAGTACTTC. Protein sequence: CASSFGDRGEQYF.

The chain uses TRBV7-2 and TRBJ1-5; weak D call: TRBD1 (5 bases). The CDR3 has 15 amino acids. Trimming pared 1 base from V and 2 bases from J, leaving 9 bases between. CDR1 and CDR2 (germline): SGHTA, FQGNSA. The CDR3 DNA follows: TGTGCCAGCAGCTTAGTAACGGGGGGCAATCAGCCCCAGCATTTT. The encoded protein is CASSLVTGGNQPQHF.

The chain is built from TRBV5-1 and TRBJ2-7; TRBD2 aligns across 10 bases. From germline, CDR1 is SGHRS and CDR2 YFSETQ. This CDR3 contains 17 residues. J lost 2 bases, V lost 4 bases, and 12 bases had no gene match. CDR3: CASSPEIRLAGPYEQYF. The CDR3 nucleotides read TGCGCCAGCAGCCCAGAAATTCGACTAGCGGGCCCCTACGAGCAGTACTTC. The entire variable domain, with the rest obtained from reference TRBV5-1 and TRBJ2-7, is as follows: KAGVTQTPRYLIKTRGQQVTLSCSPISGHRSVSWYQQTPGQGLQFLFEYFSETQRNKGNFPGRFSGRQFSNSRSEMNVSTLELGDSALYLCASSPEIRLAGPYEQYFGPGTRLTVT.

The rearrangement links TRBV6-6 to TRBJ2-1; no clear D gene. Trimming took 2 bases from V and 1 from J, leaving 9 bases between them. The length of the CDR3 is 15 residues. Germline lookup yields CDR1 MNHNY and CDR2 SVGAGI (reference sequence). In nucleotides, the CDR3 is TGTGCCAGCAGTTACACTTCACTTTCCTACAATGAGCAGTTCTTC. This sequence encodes CASSYTSLSYNEQFF.

The V gene is TRBV29-1, the J gene TRBJ1-1; possible D gene TRBD1, 6 bases. The CDR3 has 13 amino acids. Germline V lookup: CDR1 SQVTM, CDR2 ANQGSEA. V lost 7 bases and J 1 base, leaving 13 bases between the germline ends. CDR3 in DNA: TGCAGCGCAGGTCGGGGGGCGAACACTGAAGCTTTCTTT. The encoded protein is CSAGRGANTEAFF.

The chain is built from TRBV7-9 and TRBJ2-7, with 7 bases aligning to TRBD1. V was clipped by 5 bases and J by 3 bases; unmatched bases: 10. The CDR3 is 15 residues long. The V gene's germline CDR1 is SEHNR and CDR2 FQNEAQ (reference sequence). The CDR3, as DNA: TGTGCCAGCAGCCCCCTACAGGGGTGGGGCTACGAGCAGTACTTC. It yields the protein CASSPLQGWGYEQYF.

The J gene is TRBJ2-1, the V gene TRBV7-2; 11 bases fit TRBD2. The CDR3 runs to 15 residues. Germline CDR1 and CDR2: SGHTA and FQGNSA. Trimming cost V 4 bases and J 5 bases; bases outside gene matches: 4. Here the CDR3 DNA reads TGTGCCAGCAGCTATAGCGGGAGGGGTAACAATGAGCAGTTCTTC. It specifies CASSYSGRGNNEQFF.

This clone was seen more than once but under ten times. V and J are TRBV4-1 and TRBJ1-4; weak D call: TRBD1 (6 bases). V was clipped by 1 base and J by 8 bases, with 14 bases between them. This CDR3 has 15 amino acids. CDR1 is MGHRA and CDR2 is YSYEKL in the germline V gene. The CDR3 reads CASSQGVQGREKLFF. CDR3 DNA sequence: TGCGCCAGCAGCCAAGGTGTACAGGGTAGAGAAAAACTGTTTTTT.

This chain joins TRBV4-2 and TRBJ2-1; 11 bases align to TRBD2. Per the germline V gene, CDR1 is LGHNA and CDR2 is YNFKEQ. The CDR3 covers 17 residues. The trim removed 4 bases at V and 3 bases at J, leaving 8 bases unmatched. The CDR3 DNA sequence: TGTGCCAGCAGCCCCTTTTTGACTAGCGGGAACTACAATGAGCAGTTCTTC. Residues: CASSPFLTSGNYNEQFF.

The genes are TRBV28 and TRBJ1-2, with TRBD1 matching 7 bases. Germline CDR1 reads MDHEN; CDR2 reads SYDVKM. The CDR3 has 13 amino acids. The junction had 9 bases not matched to a gene; V was cut back by 8 bases and J by 6 bases. CDR3 in amino acids: CASYRQGLDGYTF. The CDR3 DNA reads as TGTGCCAGCTACAGACAGGGACTGGATGGCTACACCTTC.

This clone was observed a handful of times. The chain has TRBV27 and TRBJ2-2; a possible D gene is TRBD1 (5 bases). The CDR3 totals 14 residues. In germline, CDR1 is MNHEY, CDR2 SMNVEV (reference sequence). V was pared by 6 bases and J by 2 bases, with 10 bases between. CDR3 sequence reads: CASRWGRNTGELFF. The CDR3 bases are TGTGCCAGCAGGTGGGGCCGCAACACCGGGGAGCTGTTTTTT.

The chain recombines TRBV7-9 with TRBJ2-5; 10 nucleotides match TRBD1. The J call is in doubt because the DNA end fits TRBJ2-7 better. The CDR3 is 16 amino acids. The germline CDR1 and CDR2 sequences are SEHNR and FQNEAQ (reference sequence). CDR3 loop: CASSLVPRTGGYEQYF. CDR3 bases: TGTGCCAGCAGCTTAGTACCCAGGACAGGGGGTTACGAGCAGTACTTC.

The chain combines TRBV6-5 with TRBJ1-1; perhaps TRBD1 as D (6 bases). From germline, CDR1 is MNHEY and CDR2 SVGAGI. This CDR3 has 14 residues. The V end was cut by 5 bases, the J end by 0 bases, with 10 bases between. The CDR3 sequence is CASSRTAMNTEAFF. CDR3 DNA sequence: TGTGCCAGCAGTCGGACAGCCATGAACACTGAAGCTTTCTTT.

This sequence joins TRBV30 and TRBJ1-5, with 7 bases that match TRBD1. This CDR3 region has 19 residues. Trimming at V came to 2 bases and at J to 1 base, leaving 17 bases not matched to a gene. CDR1 is GTSNPN and CDR2 is SVGIG in the germline V gene (reference sequence). The CDR3 spells CAWSFQRDSSPGSNQPQHF. The DNA of the CDR3 is TGTGCCTGGAGTTTCCAAAGGGACAGCAGCCCTGGGAGCAATCAGCCCCAGCATTTT.

The chain joins TRBV4-1 to TRBJ2-3; 11 bases align to TRBD2. Germline V gene lookup returns CDR1 MGHRA and CDR2 YSYEKL. The CDR3 is 16 amino acids. Unmatched junction bases numbered 7, after V lost 4 bases and J lost 4 bases. The CDR3, as DNA: TGCGCCAGCAGCCCGATACTAGCGGGAGTCTCAGATACGCAGTATTTT. Translating gives CASSPILAGVSDTQYF.

The rearrangement uses TRBV6-1 and TRBJ2-3, with 11 bases lining up with TRBD2. The length of the CDR3 is 20 residues. Germline V gene data show CDR1 as MNHNS and CDR2 as SASEGT. After removal of 1 base from V and 0 bases from J, the junction contained 12 bases not matched to a gene. CDR3 DNA: TGTGCCAGCAGTGAAGTTGGGGTGCTAGCGGGAGGATCTAGCACAGATACGCAGTATTTT. It encodes CASSEVGVLAGGSSTDTQYF.

The chain is built from TRBV27 and TRBJ1-1, with D unclear. The CDR3 extends over 16 amino acids. The V and J ends lost 2 bases and 1 base respectively, with 14 bases between them. Germline V CDR1 and CDR2: MNHEY, SMNVEV (reference sequence). CDR3 residues: CASSLGSHAGNTEAFF. CDR3 bases: TGTGCCAGCAGTTTAGGATCCCATGCGGGGAACACTGAAGCTTTCTTT.

The rearrangement uses TRBV4-2 and TRBJ2-7, with 12 bases lining up with TRBD2. In germline, CDR1 is LGHNA, CDR2 YNFKEQ. The ends lost 5 bases at V and 5 bases at J; junction bases unmatched: 7. This CDR3 has 15 residues. Here the CDR3 reads CASSLGTSGSNEQYF. For the CDR3, the DNA is TGTGCCAGCAGCTTAGGGACTAGCGGGTCTAACGAGCAGTACTTC.

CDR3 sequence reads: CASSSTGVKETQYF. The CDR3 bases are TGTGCCAGCAGCTCGACAGGGGTAAAAGAGACCCAGTACTTC. This chain links TRBV5-6 with TRBJ2-5; 8 nucleotides agree with TRBD1. The CDR3 runs 14 residues. Germline CDR1 SGHDT, CDR2 YYEEEE. V lost 3 bases, J lost 3 bases, and 4 bases stayed unmatched.

The chain employs TRBV7-3 and TRBJ2-1, with 8 bases matching TRBD2. Germline CDR1 SGHTA, CDR2 FQGTGA. V trimming: 5 bases; J trimming: 7 bases; junction bases outside the gene matches: 7. The CDR3 runs to 14 residues. The CDR3 sequence is CASSPGAGGNEQFF. Written as DNA, the CDR3 is TGTGCCAGCAGCCCCGGGGCGGGAGGAAATGAGCAGTTCTTC. Full variable domain (rest looked up from reference TRBV7-3 and TRBJ2-1): GAGVSQTPSNKVTEKGKYVELRCDPISGHTALYWYRQSLGQGPEFLIYFQGTGAADDSGLPNDRFFAVRPEGSVSTLKIQRTERGDSAVYLCASSPGAGGNEQFFGPGTRLTVL.

J is TRBJ1-5 and V is TRBV6-5; 7 bases match TRBD1. Germline V gene sequence: CDR1 MNHEY, CDR2 SVGAGI. Trimming took 6 bases from V and 2 from J; bases not matched to a gene: 4. The CDR3 totals 14 residues. The CDR3 spells CASSIQGGNQPQHF. CDR3 DNA: TGTGCCAGCAGCATTCAGGGGGGCAATCAGCCCCAGCATTTT.

The chain carries TRBV29-1 and TRBJ2-1, with 10 bases fitting TRBD2. CDR3 length: 13 residues. Trimming took 7 bases from V and 9 from J; bases not matched to a gene: 9. Germline values: CDR1 SQVTM, CDR2 ANQGSEA. The CDR3 DNA reads as TGCAGCGCCGAGGGACTAGCGCGGGGTGAGCAGTTCTTC. Amino acid sequence: CSAEGLARGEQFF.

The genes are TRBV11-2 and TRBJ2-1, with D possibly matching TRBD1 (5 bases). Germline V CDR1 and CDR2: SGHAT, FQNNGV. V was cut by 9 bases and J by 0 bases, with 15 bases left in between. The CDR3 extends over 15 amino acids. The CDR3 DNA follows: TGTGCCAGTAGGGCTGGCCAGGGCTCCTACAATGAGCAGTTCTTC. It translates to CASRAGQGSYNEQFF.

This CDR3 is CASSSTPDNSYNEQFF. As DNA, the CDR3 is TGTGCCAGCAGCTCCACGCCAGACAACTCCTACAATGAGCAGTTCTTC. The J gene is TRBJ2-1, the V gene TRBV13; no clear D. With 4 bases removed from V and 0 bases from J, the gap between germline ends came to 13 bases. Germline-derived CDR1 and CDR2 are PRHDT and FYEKMQ (reference sequence). This CDR3 has 16 residues.

This clone was counted between two and nine times. The chain has TRBV6-1 and TRBJ1-1; D unresolved. The V gene's germline CDR1 is MNHNS and CDR2 SASEGT. Trimming removed 6 bases at V and 6 bases at J, with 14 bases between. The CDR3 totals 13 residues. The CDR3 nucleotides are TGTGCCAGCAGACCCGGATATCAGGCTGAAGCTTTCTTT. It encodes CASRPGYQAEAFF.

In this sample, this clone turned up a few times. The genes are TRBV10-1 and TRBJ2-1; maybe TRBD1 (7 bases). Germline lookup yields CDR1 WNHNN and CDR2 SYGVQD (reference sequence). Trimming took off 5 bases at V and 10 bases at J, with 12 bases between the two ends. This CDR3 is 12 amino acids long. The CDR3 DNA is TGCGCCAGCAGTAGCGGAGGGGGCGAGCAGTTCTTC. This gives the protein CASSSGGGEQFF.